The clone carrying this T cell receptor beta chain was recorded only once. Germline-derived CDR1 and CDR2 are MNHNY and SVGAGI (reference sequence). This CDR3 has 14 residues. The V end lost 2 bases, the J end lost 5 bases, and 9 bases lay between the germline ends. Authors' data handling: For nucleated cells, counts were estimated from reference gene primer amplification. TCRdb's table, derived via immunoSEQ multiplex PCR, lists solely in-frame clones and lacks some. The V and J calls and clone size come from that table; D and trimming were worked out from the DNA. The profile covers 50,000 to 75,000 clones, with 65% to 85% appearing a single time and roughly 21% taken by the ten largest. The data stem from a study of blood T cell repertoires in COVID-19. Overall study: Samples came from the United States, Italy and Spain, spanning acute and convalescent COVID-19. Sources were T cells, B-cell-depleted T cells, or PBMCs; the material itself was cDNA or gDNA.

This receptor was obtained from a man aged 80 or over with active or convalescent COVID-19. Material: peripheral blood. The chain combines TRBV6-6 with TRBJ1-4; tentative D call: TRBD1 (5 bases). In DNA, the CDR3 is TGTGCCAGCAGTTACCTCACAGGAAATGAAAAACTGTTTTTT. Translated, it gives CASSYLTGNEKLFF.